Here is one T cell receptor (beta chain) with its context. Antigen: not known. This entry is derived from a study of T cell responses to AZD1222 COVID-19 vaccine. Study-level results: It should be noted that donors were predominantly white British and more often female, and clonal diversity was possibly underestimated. Sampling captured repertoires only after the peak T cell response. Baseline seropositivity occurred in only six AZD1222 recipients. The reported proportion of spike-specific TCRs targeting unmutated variant regions was nearly half.

Libraries were prepared by immunoSEQ multiplex PCR; TCRdb keeps only in-frame clonotypes and omits some of them. The table records 85,000 to 90,000 clones, 70% to 90% of them present only once. Germline assignment: CDR1 MDHEN and CDR2 SYDVKM. The CDR3 sequence is 13 residues long. The ends lost 8 bases at V and 6 bases at J; junction bases unmatched: 9. V and J are TRBV28 and TRBJ1-2; 7 bases align to TRBD1. This sample comprised peripheral blood, obtained on day 0 of AZD1222 vaccination. The clonotype was recovered from an adult in good health. CDR3 DNA: TGTGCCAGCTCCACAGGGGAACCGGATGGCTACACCTTC. Amino acids: CASSTGEPDGYTF.